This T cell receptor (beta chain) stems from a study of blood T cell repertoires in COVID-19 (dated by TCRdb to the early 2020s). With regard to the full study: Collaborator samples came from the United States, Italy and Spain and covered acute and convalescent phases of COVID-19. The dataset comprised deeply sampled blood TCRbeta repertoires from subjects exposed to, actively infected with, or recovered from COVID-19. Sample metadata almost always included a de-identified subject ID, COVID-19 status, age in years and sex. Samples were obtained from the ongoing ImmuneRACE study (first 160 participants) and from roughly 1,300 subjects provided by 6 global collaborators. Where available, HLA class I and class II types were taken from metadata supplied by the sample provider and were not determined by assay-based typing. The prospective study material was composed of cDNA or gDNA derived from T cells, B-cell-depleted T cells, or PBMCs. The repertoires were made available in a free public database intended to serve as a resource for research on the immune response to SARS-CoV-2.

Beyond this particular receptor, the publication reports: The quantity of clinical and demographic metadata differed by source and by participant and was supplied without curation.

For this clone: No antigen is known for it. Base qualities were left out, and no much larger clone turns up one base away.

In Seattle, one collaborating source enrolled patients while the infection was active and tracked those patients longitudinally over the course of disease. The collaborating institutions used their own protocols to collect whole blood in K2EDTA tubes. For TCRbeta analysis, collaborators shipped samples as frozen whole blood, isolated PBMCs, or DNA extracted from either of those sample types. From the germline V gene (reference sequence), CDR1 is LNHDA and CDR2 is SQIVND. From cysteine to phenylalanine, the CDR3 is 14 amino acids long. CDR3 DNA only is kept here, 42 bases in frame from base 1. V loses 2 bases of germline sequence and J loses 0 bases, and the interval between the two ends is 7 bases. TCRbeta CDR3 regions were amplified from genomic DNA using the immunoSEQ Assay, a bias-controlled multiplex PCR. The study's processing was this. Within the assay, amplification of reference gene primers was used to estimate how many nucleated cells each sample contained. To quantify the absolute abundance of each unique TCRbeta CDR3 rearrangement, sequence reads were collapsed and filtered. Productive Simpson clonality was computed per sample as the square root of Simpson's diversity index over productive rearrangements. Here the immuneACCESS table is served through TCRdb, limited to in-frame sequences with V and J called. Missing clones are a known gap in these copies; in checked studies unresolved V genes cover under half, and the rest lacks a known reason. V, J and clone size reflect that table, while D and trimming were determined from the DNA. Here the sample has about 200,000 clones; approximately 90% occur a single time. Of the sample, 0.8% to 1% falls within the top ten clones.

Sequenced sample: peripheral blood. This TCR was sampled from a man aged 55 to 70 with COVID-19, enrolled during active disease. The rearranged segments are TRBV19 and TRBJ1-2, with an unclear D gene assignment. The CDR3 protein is CASSITESNYGYTF. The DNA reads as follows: TGTGCCAGTAGTATAACAGAATCTAACTATGGCTACACCTTC.